This section outlines one T cell receptor beta chain sequence together with its context. Its antigen is unknown. At one boundary the junction diverges from the germline segment, which might be a read error. This sample was taken from a study of blood T cell repertoires in COVID-19 (TCRdb year 2020). Notes on the research overall: Samples from collaborators originated in the United States, Italy and Spain and spanned both the acute and convalescent phases of COVID-19. The material from the prospective study consisted of cDNA or gDNA derived from T cells, B-cell-depleted T cells, or PBMCs. Subjects who had been exposed to COVID-19, were actively infected with it, or had recovered from it provided the deeply sampled blood TCRbeta repertoires that made up the dataset. The repertoires were released in a freely available public database intended as a resource for research on the immune response to SARS-CoV-2. Samples came from the ongoing ImmuneRACE study (first 160 participants) plus 1,254 subjects from 6 global collaborators. The sample metadata nearly always contained a de-identified subject ID, COVID-19 status, age in years and sex. HLA class I and class II types, where available, came from metadata supplied by the sample provider rather than from assay-based typing. Here is what the overall study found, with its caveats: The amount of clinical and demographic metadata varied by source and participant and was provided uncurated.

TCRbeta CDR3 regions were amplified from genomic DNA using the immunoSEQ Assay, a bias-controlled multiplex PCR. Under the source paper's analysis protocol: Nucleated cell counts per sample were estimated from amplification of reference gene primers within the assay. Sequence reads were collapsed and filtered to measure the absolute abundance of every unique TCRbeta CDR3 rearrangement. For each sample, productive Simpson clonality was calculated as the square root of Simpson's diversity index over productive rearrangements. The immuneACCESS repertoire file appears here via TCRdb, limited to in-frame rearrangements. These files lack a portion of the clones; in checked studies, under half of the deficit traces to unresolved V genes, and the cause of the others is not known. V, J and clone size were drawn from that table, and D and trimming were deduced from the DNA. The sample includes tens of thousands of clones, with 75% to 80% observed a single time. The ten biggest clones cover approximately 55% of the sample.

The collaborating institutions used their own protocols to collect whole blood in K2EDTA tubes. For TCRbeta analysis, collaborators shipped samples in one of three forms: frozen whole blood, isolated PBMCs, or DNA extracted from either of those sample types. Based on the germline V gene (reference sequence), the CDR1 and CDR2 sequences are SSHAT and FNYEAQ. The CDR3 has 15 amino acids, counting the end cysteine and phenylalanine. The CDR3 DNA has 45 bases and is translated from base 1. The TCR sequence derives from a woman aged 80 or over with acute or convalescent COVID-19. The chain employs TRBV7-7 and TRBJ2-5, with 8 middle bases fitting TRBD2. Sequencing was carried out using peripheral blood. The DNA reads TGTGCTAGCAGCTCGCCGGGACTAGTACAAGAGACCCAGTACTTC. Its product reads: CASSSPGLVQETQYF.